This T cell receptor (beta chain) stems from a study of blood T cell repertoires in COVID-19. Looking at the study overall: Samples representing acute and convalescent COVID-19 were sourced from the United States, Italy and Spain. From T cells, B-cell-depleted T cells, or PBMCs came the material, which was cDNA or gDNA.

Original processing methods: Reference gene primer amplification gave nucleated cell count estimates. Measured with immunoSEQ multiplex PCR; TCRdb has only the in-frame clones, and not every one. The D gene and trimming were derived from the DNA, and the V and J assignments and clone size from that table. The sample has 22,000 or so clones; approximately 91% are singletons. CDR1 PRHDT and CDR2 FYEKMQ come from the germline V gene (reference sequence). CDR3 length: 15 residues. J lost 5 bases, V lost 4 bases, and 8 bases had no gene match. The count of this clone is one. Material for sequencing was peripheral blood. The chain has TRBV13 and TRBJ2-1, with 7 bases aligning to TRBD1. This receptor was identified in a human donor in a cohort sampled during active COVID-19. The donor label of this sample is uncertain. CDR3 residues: CASSSRDRYDNEQFF. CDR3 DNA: TGTGCCAGCAGCTCCCGGGACAGATACGACAATGAGCAGTTCTTC.